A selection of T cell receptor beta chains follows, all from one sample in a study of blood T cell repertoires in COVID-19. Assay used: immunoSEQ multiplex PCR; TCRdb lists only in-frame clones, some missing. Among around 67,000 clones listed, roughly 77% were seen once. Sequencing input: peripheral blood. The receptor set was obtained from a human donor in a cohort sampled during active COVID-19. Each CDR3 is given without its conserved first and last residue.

ASRTQGGFSNQPQH | 14 | TRBJ1-5 | TRBV28
ASSRQGTYEQY | 11 | TRBJ2-7 | TRBV11-3
ATSDRTGNYGYT | 12 | TRBJ1-2 | TRBV24-1
ASSQDEQGAYNEQF | 14 | TRBJ2-1 | TRBV3-1/TRBV3-2
ASRKGQEGYEQY | 12 | TRBJ2-7 | TRBV6-5
ASSLEGQGVYEQY | 13 | TRBJ2-7 | TRBV11-2
ASSLLGLAGGVGETQY | 16 | TRBJ2-5 | TRBV5-6
ATSDFEQGITGELF | 14 | TRBJ2-2 | TRBV24-1
ASSQVTGLAGHEQF | 14 | TRBJ2-1 | TRBV4-3
ASSLGGSGEQF | 11 | TRBJ2-1 | TRBV27
ASSLQGITGDTQY | 13 | TRBJ2-3 | TRBV7-8
ASSYSTQRGQYEQY | 14 | TRBJ2-7 | TRBV6-2/TRBV6-3
ALGRGSWGEQY | 11 | TRBJ2-7 | TRBV30
AWSPKDRGSYNEQF | 14 | TRBJ2-1 | TRBV30
ASTYSRGRTETQY | 13 | TRBJ2-5 | TRBV7-2
ASSQGQGDTEAF | 12 | TRBJ1-1 | TRBV3-1/TRBV3-2
ASRVFRGDSYEQY | 13 | TRBJ2-7 | TRBV2
ASSGQGGGYT | 10 | TRBJ1-2 | TRBV2
ASSFGTHETYEQY | 13 | TRBJ2-7 | TRBV5-8
AWSLGTGSDNYGYT | 14 | TRBJ1-2 | TRBV30
ASSIPDRGEGSYEQY | 15 | TRBJ2-7 | TRBV2
ASRGDTQY | 8 | TRBJ2-3 | TRBV19
ASSWDLAGLNTGELF | 15 | TRBJ2-2 | TRBV5-4
ASRSSGRFTGELF | 13 | TRBJ2-2 | TRBV28
ASSADREGYT | 10 | TRBJ1-2 | TRBV7-9
ASSLFSYEQY | 10 | TRBJ2-7 | TRBV12-3/TRBV12-4
ASSSDRGYEQY | 11 | TRBJ2-7 | TRBV5-4
ASSRDRGSTGELF | 13 | TRBJ2-2 | TRBV27
ASSSWGRGNTEAF | 13 | TRBJ1-1 | TRBV11-2
ASSFLAGDNEQF | 12 | TRBJ2-1 | TRBV7-2
ATSRDIAEAF | 10 | TRBJ1-1 | TRBV15
AWSYQGSYGYT | 11 | TRBJ1-2 | TRBV30
ASSLAPAGGRGAF | 13 | TRBJ1-1 | TRBV7-6
ASSPQGSYEQY | 11 | TRBJ2-7 | TRBV6-2/TRBV6-3
ASSFGRADYEQY | 12 | TRBJ2-7 | TRBV6-2/TRBV6-3
ASSLYSGSHEQY | 12 | TRBJ2-7 | TRBV7-2
ASHGTSRQETQY | 12 | TRBJ2-5 | TRBV2
ASSAGTSGSHEQY | 13 | TRBJ2-7 | TRBV9
ASSLRQGNTEAF | 12 | TRBJ1-1 | TRBV13
ASSDAPLRSSYNEQF | 15 | TRBJ2-1 | TRBV28
ASRGDRGLSPLH | 12 | TRBJ1-6 | TRBV6-5
ASSLLGNPSTDTQY | 14 | TRBJ2-3 | TRBV5-6
ASSPGGGGQAF | 11 | TRBJ1-1 | TRBV18
ASRTIWDTEAF | 11 | TRBJ1-1 | TRBV6-5
ASSVSPTSGRAGELF | 15 | TRBJ2-2 | TRBV9
ASSFWLADTQY | 11 | TRBJ2-3 | TRBV6-2/TRBV6-3
ASSNTAGGQQPQH | 13 | TRBJ1-5 | TRBV19
ASSLVASRGEQY | 12 | TRBJ2-7 | TRBV5-6
ASSLVGGGGYT | 11 | TRBJ1-2 | TRBV5-1
ASSSTDQGNLNQPQH | 15 | TRBJ1-5 | TRBV7-9
ASSRGGGTYEQY | 12 | TRBJ2-7 | TRBV27
AWSRGYPGQGVRHANTGELF | 20 | TRBJ2-2 | TRBV30
ASSRYRASAF | 10 | TRBJ1-1 | TRBV11-1